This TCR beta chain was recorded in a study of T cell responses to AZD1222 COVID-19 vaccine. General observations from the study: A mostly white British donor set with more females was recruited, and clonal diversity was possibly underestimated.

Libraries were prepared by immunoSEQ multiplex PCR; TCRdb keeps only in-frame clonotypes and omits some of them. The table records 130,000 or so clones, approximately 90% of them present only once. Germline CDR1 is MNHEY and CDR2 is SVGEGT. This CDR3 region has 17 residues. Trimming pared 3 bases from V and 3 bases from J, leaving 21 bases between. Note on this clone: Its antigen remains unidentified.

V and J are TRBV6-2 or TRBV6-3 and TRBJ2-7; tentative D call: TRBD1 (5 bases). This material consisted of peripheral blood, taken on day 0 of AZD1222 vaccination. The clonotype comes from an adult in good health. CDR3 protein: CASSYSPLRGLHYEQYF. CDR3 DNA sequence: TGTGCCAGCAGTTATTCGCCCTTAAGGGGATTACACTACGAGCAGTACTTC.